The 15 T cell receptor beta chains given below trace back to one sample, sequenced in a study of blood T cell repertoires in COVID-19. TCRdb keeps only in-frame clones here, not all; method: immunoSEQ multiplex PCR. Of roughly 67,000 clones detected, roughly 90% appear once; the ten largest clones hold roughly 1.2%. Sequencing was done on a sample of peripheral blood. The receptor set was obtained from a woman in her sixties or seventies with acute or convalescent COVID-19.

The chain employs TRBV9 and TRBJ2-5, with 8 positions matching TRBD1. Germline V lookup: CDR1 SGDLS, CDR2 YYNGEE. The V segment lost 2 bases and the J segment 2 bases; nucleotides outside the gene matches: 5. The CDR3 has 15 amino acids. The chain's CDR3 is CASSVDRGGQETQYF. The CDR3 DNA reads as TGTGCCAGCAGCGTCGACAGGGGAGGACAAGAGACCCAGTACTTC. Looking up the rest from reference TRBV9 and TRBJ2-5 gives the full variable domain: DSGVTQTPKHLITATGQRVTLRCSPRSGDLSVYWYQQSLDQGLQFLIQYYNGEERAKGNILERFSAQQFPDLHSELNLSSLELGDSALYFCASSVDRGGQETQYFGPGTRLLVL.

This chain connects TRBV2 to TRBJ2-7; TRBD1 is a possible D gene (6 bases). The CDR3 has 13 amino acids. The germline V gene has CDR1 SNHLY and CDR2 FYNNEI. Trimming cost V 4 bases and J 0 bases, with 7 bases left between them. CDR3 sequence reads: CASSVQGSYEQYV. The CDR3 nucleotides read TGTGCCAGCAGTGTACAGGGCTCCTACGAGCAGTACGTC.

The chain carries TRBV2 and TRBJ2-2, with D unresolved. CDR3 length equals 15 residues. V gave up 6 bases and J gave up 2 bases, with 13 bases separating them. Germline CDR1 and CDR2: SNHLY and FYNNEI. The CDR3 spells CASRSRNHNTGELFF. The CDR3 region has the DNA TGTGCCAGCAGATCCAGGAACCATAACACCGGGGAGCTGTTTTTT.

This clone was picked up a small number of times. The chain carries TRBV2 and TRBJ1-5, with a tentative D call TRBD1 (5 bases). The CDR3 sequence is 16 residues long. Looked up from germline, CDR1 is SNHLY and CDR2 is FYNNEI. The germline V and J ends were trimmed by 3 bases and 3 bases, with 15 bases remaining between them. The CDR3 protein is CASSDSGEDYNQPQHF. In DNA form, the CDR3 reads TGTGCCAGCAGTGATTCGGGGGAGGACTACAATCAGCCCCAGCATTTT. Full variable domain (missing parts from reference TRBV2 and TRBJ1-5): EPEVTQTPSHQVTQMGQEVILRCVPISNHLYFYWYRQILGQKVEFLVSFYNNEISEKSEIFDDQFSVERPDGSNFTLKIRSTKLEDSAMYFCASSDSGEDYNQPQHFGDGTRLSIL.

The gene calls are TRBV9 and TRBJ2-2; D possibly corresponds to TRBD1 (6 bases). Trimming took off 2 bases at V and 6 bases at J, with 20 bases between the two ends. Germline CDR1 is SGDLS and CDR2 is YYNGEE. The CDR3 consists of 17 residues. CDR3 DNA: TGTGCCAGCAGCGTCCACCCGCAACAGGGTATCGCCGGGGAGCTGTTTTTT. Translating it yields CASSVHPQQGIAGELFF. Full variable domain (rest looked up from reference TRBV9 and TRBJ2-2): DSGVTQTPKHLITATGQRVTLRCSPRSGDLSVYWYQQSLDQGLQFLIQYYNGEERAKGNILERFSAQQFPDLHSELNLSSLELGDSALYFCASSVHPQQGIAGELFFGEGSRLTVL.

The chain couples TRBV5-1 to TRBJ1-1; D gene uncertain. V was clipped by 6 bases and J by 4 bases, with 13 bases between them. The CDR3 runs 13 residues. Germline CDR1 reads SGHRS; CDR2 reads YFSETQ. CDR3 residues: CASIAGMGTEAFF. The CDR3 DNA reads as TGCGCCAGCATCGCGGGGATGGGCACTGAAGCTTTCTTT.

This rearrangement joins TRBV15 to TRBJ1-1; D gene unclear. The CDR3 spans 15 residues. Deletions cut 0 bases from V and 4 bases from J, with 12 bases between. Germline CDR1 is LNHNV and CDR2 is YYDKDF (reference sequence). In nucleotides, the CDR3 is TGTGCCACCAGCAGAGATCTTACCGGGGTCACTGAAGCTTTCTTT. It is translated as CATSRDLTGVTEAFF. The full variable domain, in which reference TRBV15 and TRBJ1-1 provide the parts outside the CDR3, is DAMVIQNPRYQVTQFGKPVTLSCSQTLNHNVMYWYQQKSSQAPKLLFHYYDKDFNNEADTPDNFQSRRPNTSFCFLDIRSPGLGDTAMYLCATSRDLTGVTEAFFGQGTRLTVV.

This sequence joins TRBV5-4 and TRBJ2-5, with 9 bases that match TRBD2. The junction had 12 bases not matched to a gene; V was cut back by 3 bases and J by 3 bases. Germline-derived CDR1 and CDR2 are SGHNT and YYREEE (reference sequence). The CDR3 runs 17 residues. The CDR3 reads CASSSAFAGGGKETQYF. Here the CDR3 DNA reads TGTGCCAGCAGCTCGGCCTTCGCGGGAGGGGGAAAAGAGACCCAGTACTTC.

V usage is TRBV5-1 and J usage is TRBJ2-7, with 8 bases fitting TRBD2. The V and J ends lost 4 bases and 4 bases, in that order; junction bases with no gene match: 13. This CDR3 has 16 amino acids. The germline CDR1 and CDR2 sequences are SGHRS and YFSETQ. The CDR3 is CASSPGSLGGRYEQYV. Written as DNA, the CDR3 is TGCGCCAGCAGCCCGGGTTCGCTCGGCGGGAGGTACGAGCAGTACGTC.

This chain uses TRBV29-1 with TRBJ1-1; D possibly corresponds to TRBD1 (6 bases). The CDR3 sequence is 13 residues long. The germline CDR1 and CDR2 sequences are SQVTM and ANQGSEA. Trimming took 6 bases from V and 3 from J, leaving 14 bases between them. For the CDR3, the DNA is TGCAGCGTGGGGGGGGCTCTAGACACTGAAGCTTTCTTT. Its protein is CSVGGALDTEAFF.

The J gene is TRBJ1-3, the V gene TRBV5-1; D gene uncertain. V lost 0 bases, J lost 4 bases, and 14 bases lay in between. This CDR3 has 16 residues. Germline values: CDR1 SGHRS, CDR2 YFSETQ. CDR3 region: CASSLGLPAGGNTIYF. Here the CDR3 DNA reads TGCGCCAGCAGCTTGGGACTGCCTGCCGGGGGAAACACCATATATTTT.

The rearrangement links TRBV5-1 to TRBJ1-6; 11 bases agree with TRBD1. Trimming cost V 4 bases and J 4 bases; bases outside gene matches: 4. The CDR3 extends over 16 amino acids. Germline V CDR1 and CDR2: SGHRS, YFSETQ. CDR3 sequence: CASSPGTGGYNSPLHF. The CDR3 region has the DNA TGCGCCAGCAGCCCCGGGACAGGGGGATATAATTCACCCCTCCACTTT.

The V call is TRBV7-2, the J call TRBJ2-3; tentatively, D is TRBD1 (6 bases). This CDR3 spans 12 amino acids. The germline V gene has CDR1 SGHTA and CDR2 FQGNSA. V lost 6 bases and J 6 bases, leaving 10 bases between the germline ends. The CDR3 is CASRQTGDTQYF. For the CDR3, the DNA is TGTGCCAGCAGACAAACAGGGGATACGCAGTATTTT.

V usage is TRBV11-2 and J usage is TRBJ1-3; the match to TRBD1 covers 7 bases. Germline V CDR1 and CDR2: SGHAT, FQNNGV. CDR3 size: 16 residues. V lost 5 bases to trimming and J lost 4 bases; unmatched junction nucleotides: 11. DNA of the CDR3: TGTGCCAGCAGCCCCTGGGGACAGCCCATGGGAAACACCATATATTTT. Protein sequence: CASSPWGQPMGNTIYF.

The chain has TRBV27 and TRBJ2-2; 8 nucleotides align to TRBD1. Germline-derived CDR1 and CDR2 are MNHEY and SMNVEV (reference sequence). Germline trimming cut 6 bases from V and 0 bases from J; bases unmatched to any gene: 6. This CDR3 has 16 amino acids. The CDR3: CASRTSGQANTGELFF. In DNA form, the CDR3 reads TGTGCCAGCAGGACCTCGGGACAGGCGAACACCGGGGAGCTGTTTTTT.